This T cell receptor (beta chain) was identified in a study of response to subunit inactivated influenza vaccine. The CDR3 has 18 residues. Germline V lookup: CDR1 MDHEN, CDR2 SYDVKM. V lost 6 bases and J lost 7; bases outside the gene matches: 12. This clonotype was seen a handful of times. Its antigen is currently unknown. MiXCR, run by TCRdb on the RT-PCR reads, gives a single entry per CDR3 protein. The sample shows hundreds of thousands of distinct CDR3 sequences, 25% of them seen only once. Broader study findings: A suggestion made by the authors is that each seasonal influenza vaccination recruits few new T cells.

The J gene is TRBJ2-1, the V gene TRBV28; 16 bases are a match to TRBD2. The receptor was derived from a man aged 45-65 years who received an inactivated influenza vaccine. The sequencing here drew on CD4+ T cells sorted from PBMCs, taken 5 days after vaccination. CDR3 DNA sequence: TGTGCCAGCAGCCTACCGGGACTAGCGGGAGGGCCCACTAATGAGCAGTTCTTC. Translation gives CASSLPGLAGGPTNEQFF.